This T cell receptor (beta chain) was recorded in a study of T cell changes during pregnancy in multiple sclerosis. The ends lost 5 bases at V and 3 bases at J; junction bases unmatched: 6. This CDR3 has 14 residues. CDR1 is GTSNPN, CDR2 SVGIG, per germline (reference sequence). Here immunoSEQ multiplex PCR was the method, and the copy in TCRdb shows in-frame clones only, minus some. The profile shows 45,000 to 60,000 clones, roughly 90% of them singletons. This clone has a handful of counts. The chain employs TRBV30 and TRBJ1-1; 10 nucleotides agree with TRBD1. This sequence was found in a female donor with multiple sclerosis, enrolled in a pregnancy study. Here the sequenced sample was peripheral blood, taken in the first trimester of pregnancy. CDR3 region: CAWGTGAEYTEAFF. In DNA, the CDR3 is TGTGCCTGGGGGACAGGGGCCGAGTACACTGAAGCTTTCTTT.